The next 16 T cell receptor beta chains were all read from a single sample in a study of T-cell memory formation after mild COVID-19. One entry per CDR3 protein, called by TCRdb with MiXCR from the 5' RACE reads. The sample lists 350,000 or so distinct CDR3 sequences, about 20% occurring once. The specimen was PBMCs or a T cell subset sorted from them (not recorded which). The receptor set was obtained from a man between 18 and 29 years old who had mild COVID-19 (a few samples of this study predate the infection). Cell type and time point are not known.

This clonotype was seen repeatedly, ten times or more. CDR3 nucleotides: TGTGCCAGCAGCCGAAACCCCAAGGGCCTCTCTGGAAACACCATATATTTT. Protein product: CASSRNPKGLSGNTIYF. The chain uses TRBV11-2 and TRBJ1-3, with D hard to call. The V and J ends lost 5 bases and 0 bases respectively, with 17 bases between them. Per the germline V gene, CDR1 is SGHAT and CDR2 is FQNNGV. The CDR3 sequence is 17 residues long.

This clonotype has ten or more counts. The J gene is TRBJ2-1, the V gene TRBV5-1, with 9 bases fitting TRBD2. The CDR3 length is 15 residues. V gave up 0 bases and J gave up 4 bases; unmatched junction bases: 2. CDR1 and CDR2 from the germline V gene are SGHRS and YFSETQ. CDR3 sequence reads: CASSLDLAGYNEQFF. In DNA, the CDR3 is TGCGCCAGCAGCTTGGATCTAGCGGGGTACAATGAGCAGTTCTTC.

This clonotype was found a few times. The genes are TRBV5-1 and TRBJ1-1; D remains unclear. V dropped 7 bases and J dropped 5 bases, with 12 bases sitting between them. Germline assignment: CDR1 SGHRS and CDR2 YFSETQ. This CDR3 has 12 amino acids. CDR3 coding DNA: TGCGCCAGCCGGGATCCGGGGACTGAAGCTTTCTTT. It is translated as CASRDPGTEAFF.

This chain links TRBV11-2 with TRBJ1-4, with D possibly being TRBD1 (5 bases). V dropped 0 bases and J dropped 5 bases, with 13 bases sitting between them. Germline V gene data show CDR1 as SGHAT and CDR2 as FQNNGV. The CDR3 covers 16 residues. The DNA for the CDR3 is TGTGCCAGCAGCTTAGATATCGGGGCCCTCAATGAAAAACTGTTTTTT. As protein: CASSLDIGALNEKLFF.

This clonotype was seen a few times. A read error may produce the germline difference seen at one junction end. The chain recombines TRBV7-7 with TRBJ1-4; D is uncertain. This CDR3 has 14 amino acids. CDR1 is SSHAT, CDR2 FNYEAQ, per germline (reference sequence). The CDR3 reads CASSLSPLNEKLFF. CDR3 sequence (DNA): TGTGCTAGCAGTTTATCCCCCTTGAATGAAAAACTGTTTTTT.

The rearrangement uses TRBV28 and TRBJ1-5, with D tentatively TRBD1 (5 bases). The length of the CDR3 is 15 residues. The V gene's germline CDR1 is MDHEN and CDR2 SYDVKM. The germline V and J ends were trimmed by 5 bases and 1 base, with 12 bases remaining between them. This CDR3 reads CASSLQGKSNQPQHF. Here the CDR3 DNA reads TGTGCCAGCAGTCTTCAGGGAAAGAGCAATCAGCCCCAGCATTTT.

This chain uses TRBV5-1 with TRBJ2-7; 12 nucleotides line up with TRBD1. The CDR3 contains 14 residues. V shed 4 bases and J 5 bases; nucleotides not matched to a gene: 4. Per germline, CDR1 SGHRS and CDR2 YFSETQ. CDR3 in amino acids: CASSVGQGADEQYV. In nucleotides, the CDR3 is TGCGCCAGCAGCGTGGGACAGGGGGCGGACGAGCAGTACGTC.

This clonotype was recorded a few times. The V call is TRBV9, the J call TRBJ2-3, with D tentatively TRBD1 or TRBD2 (6 bases each). The CDR3 loop spans 13 amino acids. Between the trimmed V and J ends, which lost 7 bases and 2 bases, there was a span of 11 bases. Germline lookup yields CDR1 SGDLS and CDR2 YYNGEE. The DNA of the CDR3 is TGTGCCAGCCGGGGGCAGTTCACAGATACGCAGTATTTT. Its protein product is CASRGQFTDTQYF.

The V and J genes are TRBV20-1 and TRBJ1-2; D may be TRBD1 (5 bases). Trimming left V 0 bases short and J 3 bases short, with 20 bases between. CDR1 is DFQATT, CDR2 SNEGSKA, per germline (reference sequence). This CDR3 comprises 17 residues. CDR3 region: CSARDPLSGRVDYGYTF. The CDR3 DNA is TGCAGTGCTAGAGATCCCCTCTCCGGCAGGGTGGACTATGGCTACACCTTC.

The CDR3 region is CASSQYGVVGTDTQYF. CDR3 DNA: TGTGCCAGCTCACAGTACGGGGTAGTGGGCACAGATACGCAGTATTTT. The J gene is TRBJ2-3, the V gene TRBV18; D may be TRBD2 (5 bases). CDR1 is KGHSH, CDR2 LQKENI, per germline. There are 16 residues in the CDR3. V was pared by 4 bases and J by 1 base, with 15 bases between.

The chain links TRBV7-2 to TRBJ2-5; tentative D call: TRBD1 (6 bases). The V end lost 6 bases, the J end lost 1 base, and 15 bases lay between the germline ends. This CDR3 contains 15 residues. Germline CDR1 and CDR2: SGHTA and FQGNSA. The CDR3 spells CASSSSRGPQETQYF. The CDR3 DNA reads TGTGCCAGCAGTTCTTCCAGGGGCCCCCAAGAGACCCAGTACTTC.

This chain joins TRBV3-1 and TRBJ2-6; D remains ambiguous. Germline CDR1 LGHDT, CDR2 YNNKEL (reference sequence). There are 14 residues in the CDR3. V shed 4 bases and J shed 2 bases, with 6 bases lying between them. The CDR3 region is CASSPRTGANVLTF. The CDR3 region has the DNA TGTGCCAGCAGCCCGCGAACTGGGGCCAACGTCCTGACTTTC. The variable domain in full, with the rest retrieved from reference TRBV3-1 and TRBJ2-6, is DTAVSQTPKYLVTQMGNDKSIKCEQNLGHDTMYWYKQDSKKFLKIMFSYNNKELIINETVPNRFSPKSPDKAHLNLHINSLELGDSAVYFCASSPRTGANVLTFGAGSRLTVL.

The rearrangement uses TRBV4-2 and TRBJ2-3; possible D gene TRBD2, 6 bases. This CDR3 has 16 residues. Deletions cut 1 base from V and 2 bases from J, with 13 bases between. CDR1 and CDR2 from the germline V gene are LGHNA and YNFKEQ. The CDR3 loop is CASSQGRGPHTDTQYF. In DNA, the CDR3 is TGTGCCAGCAGCCAAGGGAGGGGTCCCCACACAGATACGCAGTATTTT.

This chain links TRBV7-2 with TRBJ1-2; D is uncertain. This CDR3 region has 13 residues. Germline loops: CDR1 SGHTA, CDR2 FQGNSA. The DNA of the CDR3 is TGTGCTACTCGGGCCCTGAAGTACTATGGCTACACCTTC. It specifies CATRALKYYGYTF.

The V gene is TRBV29-1, the J gene TRBJ1-4; a weak D match, TRBD1 (5 bases). The length of the CDR3 is 14 residues. CDR1 SQVTM and CDR2 ANQGSEA come from the germline V gene. V was shortened by 6 bases and J by 8 bases, with 19 bases between the two germline ends. The CDR3 DNA sequence: TGCAGCGTCCGACCGGGACTTCAAGAAGAAAAACTGTTTTTT. Encoded protein: CSVRPGLQEEKLFF.

A few counts support this clonotype. The J gene is TRBJ1-1, the V gene TRBV5-1, with D possibly matching TRBD1 (5 bases). V was clipped by 7 bases and J by 6 bases, with 19 bases between them. CDR1 is SGHRS and CDR2 is YFSETQ in the germline V gene. The CDR3 runs to 14 residues. The CDR3 DNA is TGCGCCAGCCTACCCTCCCCCGGACAAGCTGAAGCTTTCTTT. It codes for CASLPSPGQAEAFF.